One sample yielded the 17 T cell receptor beta chains listed below, sequenced in a study of cytomegalovirus exposure and HLA in healthy donors. Primers for the PCR totalled 60 Vbeta and 13 Jbeta. Generated by immunoSEQ multiplex PCR, the TCRdb table keeps only in-frame clones and is missing some. The sample has some 150,000 clones, about 83% seen once. The sequenced sample consisted of PBMCs. The origin of the receptors is a woman under 40 in good health and CMV-seronegative.

The J gene is TRBJ1-6, the V gene TRBV5-4, with D unresolved. Germline V gene lookup returns CDR1 SGHNT and CDR2 YYREEE (reference sequence). Trimming removed 2 bases from V and 8 bases from J, with 8 bases in between. There are 13 residues in the CDR3. In nucleotides, the CDR3 is TGTGCCAGCAGCTTTAGGCGGGATTCACCCCTCCACTTT. Encoded protein: CASSFRRDSPLHF.

The chain combines TRBV27 with TRBJ1-5; no definite D call. CDR3 length equals 14 residues. Trimming removed 3 bases at V and 0 bases at J, with 6 bases between. Germline CDR1 MNHEY, CDR2 SMNVEV (reference sequence). CDR3 nucleotide sequence: TGTGCCAGCAGTTTTGTCTATAGCAATCAGCCCCAGCATTTT. As protein: CASSFVYSNQPQHF.

The chain combines TRBV7-9 with TRBJ2-1, with 9 positions matching TRBD2. Unmatched junction bases numbered 12, after V lost 1 base and J lost 2 bases. From germline, CDR1 is SEHNR and CDR2 FQNEAQ (reference sequence). The CDR3 has 19 residues. DNA of the CDR3: TGTGCCAGCAGCTTAGGAGCTAGCGGGACCCGGGGTGCCTACAATGAGCAGTTCTTC. This encodes CASSLGASGTRGAYNEQFF.

The chain is built from TRBV9 and TRBJ1-2; 10 positions match TRBD1. This CDR3 region has 16 residues. Germline CDR1 and CDR2: SGDLS and YYNGEE. V shed 3 bases and J 2 bases; nucleotides not matched to a gene: 7. As DNA, the CDR3 is TGTGCCAGCAGCGGCTCCGGGACAGGGGTCAACTATGGCTACACCTTC. It is translated as CASSGSGTGVNYGYTF.

The chain recombines TRBV28 with TRBJ2-7, with a tentative D call TRBD1 (6 bases). CDR3 length equals 14 residues. Germline CDR1 and CDR2: MDHEN and SYDVKM. The germline V and J ends were trimmed by 3 bases and 1 base, with 10 bases remaining between them. The CDR3 region is CASSLPGQSYEQYF. In nucleotides, the CDR3 is TGTGCCAGCAGTTTGCCAGGACAGTCCTACGAGCAGTACTTC. Full variable domain (outside the CDR3, taken from reference TRBV28 and TRBJ2-7): DVKVTQSSRYLVKRTGEKVFLECVQDMDHENMFWYRQDPGLGLRLIYFSYDVKMKEKGDIPEGYSVSREKKERFSLILESASTNQTSMYLCASSLPGQSYEQYFGPGTRLTVT.

The CDR3 loop reads CASRPDRGPRGEQYF. CDR3 bases: TGTGCCAGCAGACCAGACAGGGGGCCGCGGGGGGAGCAGTACTTC. The chain employs TRBV7-8 and TRBJ2-7; TRBD1 agrees at 10 bases. Germline loops: CDR1 SGHVS, CDR2 FQNEAQ. V dropped 6 bases and J dropped 7; count of bases not matched to a gene: 12. The CDR3 consists of 15 residues.

The genes are TRBV7-2 and TRBJ1-2; D call uncertain. CDR3 length equals 16 residues. The V end was cut by 2 bases, the J end by 2 bases, with 15 bases between. The germline V gene has CDR1 SGHTA and CDR2 FQGNSA. The CDR3 DNA follows: TGTGCCAGCAGCTTAATTTTTCGGAGGATCAACTATGGCTACACCTTC. Its protein product is CASSLIFRRINYGYTF.

The V and J genes are TRBV12-2 and TRBJ2-7; no check of the table's D call, TRBD1, against the DNA was made. TRBV12-2 is an annotated pseudogene. The CDR3 length is 15 residues. The CDR3: CASRLGGQRPAEQYF. In DNA form, the CDR3 reads TGTGCAAGTCGCTTAGGGGGACAGCGTCCGGCCGAGCAGTACTTC.

V is TRBV7-9 and J is TRBJ2-5, with 8 bases matching TRBD2. From germline, CDR1 is SEHNR and CDR2 FQNEAQ (reference sequence). V trimming: 5 bases; J trimming: 1 base; junction bases outside the gene matches: 3. The CDR3 extends over 14 amino acids. The CDR3 loop is CASSRTSIQETQYF. The CDR3 DNA follows: TGTGCCAGCAGCCGGACTAGCATCCAAGAGACCCAGTACTTC.

This clone is a singleton in its sample. The chain links TRBV5-1 to TRBJ2-7, with TRBD1 matching over 8 bases. Trimming cost V 0 bases and J 5 bases; bases outside gene matches: 7. This CDR3 region has 15 residues. Germline CDR1 SGHRS, CDR2 YFSETQ. In DNA, the CDR3 is TGCGCCAGCAGCTTGGGGCCAGGGGGCCTGAACGAGCAGTACTTC. Encoded protein: CASSLGPGGLNEQYF.

The genes are TRBV30 and TRBJ1-1, with TRBD1 matching over 7 bases. The CDR3 has 12 residues. The germline gives CDR1 GTSNPN, CDR2 SVGIG (reference sequence). V dropped 5 bases and J dropped 8; count of bases not matched to a gene: 8. Here the CDR3 DNA reads TGTGCCTGGGCAAAGGGGGCTAGGGAAGCTTTCTTT. Protein product: CAWAKGAREAFF.

This chain joins TRBV27 and TRBJ2-5; weak D call: TRBD1 (6 bases). The DNA end is more similar to TRBJ2-7, so the J call may be wrong. Germline CDR1 and CDR2: MNHEY and SMNVEV (reference sequence). This CDR3 spans 16 amino acids. The DNA for the CDR3 is TGTGCCAGCAGTTTATCGGCGACAGGACAATTGGGCGAGCAGTACTTC. Translation: CASSLSATGQLGEQYF.

The chain recombines TRBV6-5 with TRBJ2-7; 8 nucleotides agree with TRBD2. CDR3 length equals 15 residues. Germline CDR1 and CDR2: MNHEY and SVGAGI. The junction had 10 bases not matched to a gene; V was cut back by 6 bases and J by 3 bases. Written as DNA, the CDR3 is TGTGCCAGCAGACTTGGACTAGCTTATAGCTACGAGCAGTACTTC. Its protein product is CASRLGLAYSYEQYF.

This rearrangement joins TRBV30 to TRBJ2-2, with 8 bases aligning to TRBD1. CDR3 length equals 16 residues. Germline loops: CDR1 GTSNPN, CDR2 SVGIG (reference sequence). J was trimmed by 6 bases and V by 2 bases; bases with no gene match: 11. For the CDR3, the DNA is TGTGCCTGGAGTCCCTTCAGGGGGCGAAGTCCCGGGGAGCTGTTTTTT. Amino acids: CAWSPFRGRSPGELFF.

V usage is TRBV2 and J usage is TRBJ2-1; unclear D gene. The V end lost 2 bases, the J end lost 5 bases, and 10 bases lay between the germline ends. The CDR3 covers 14 residues. Looked up from germline, CDR1 is SNHLY and CDR2 is FYNNEI. The CDR3 reads CASSELSEDNEQFF. As DNA, the CDR3 is TGTGCCAGCAGTGAACTGAGCGAGGACAATGAGCAGTTCTTC.

The chain has TRBV19 and TRBJ1-2, with 9 bases lining up with TRBD1. Per germline, CDR1 LNHDA and CDR2 SQIVND (reference sequence). The J segment lost 8 bases and the V segment lost 5 bases, leaving 18 bases of the junction unmatched. The CDR3 totals 17 residues. The CDR3 DNA reads TGTGCCAGTAGTGCACAACCGGGACAGGGATTGGTGCGCGGCTACACCTTC. Translated, it gives CASSAQPGQGLVRGYTF.

This clone occurred a few times. V usage is TRBV6-1 and J usage is TRBJ1-5; no reliable D call. V lost 4 bases and J lost 4, with 11 bases in between. From germline, CDR1 is MNHNS and CDR2 SASEGT. This CDR3 is built from 14 residues. The CDR3 nucleotides are TGTGCCAGCAGTGCAATGGTGCGGAATCAGCCCCAGCATTTT. Its translation: CASSAMVRNQPQHF.